This TCR beta chain was obtained from a study of brain T cells in children with intractable seizures. Study results and limitations: Patients' HCMV serostatus was unknown; virus specificity rests on CDR3 similarity alone.

CDR3 length equals 15 residues. Germline CDR1 and CDR2: SGHNT and YYREEE (reference sequence). V shed 2 bases and J 2 bases; nucleotides not matched to a gene: 1. Time point defined: blood from clinic visit 5 months post-surgery; TSC patient then seizure free. The sequenced cases were selected for having the highest brain T cell transcript signatures. At least one anti-epileptic drug was given before surgery. A note on this clone: Its antigen is not known.

Assay used: immunoSEQ multiplex PCR; TCRdb lists only in-frame clones, some missing. This table holds hundreds of thousands of clones, over 90% found once. The chain couples TRBV5-4 to TRBJ2-1; the match to TRBD2 covers 10 bases. This TCR was recovered from a boy younger than two with tuberous sclerosis and intractable seizures. Material: peripheral blood, obtained more than 4 months after surgery. This CDR3 reads CASSFTSGTYNEQFF. DNA for the CDR3: TGTGCCAGCAGCTTCACTAGCGGGACCTACAATGAGCAGTTCTTC.